This TCR beta chain was documented in a study of T cell repertoires in cytomegalovirus infection. TCRdb reprocessed the reads with MiXCR, giving one entry per CDR3 protein. The sample holds 100,000 or so distinct CDR3 sequences, 15% to 20% seen once. V was clipped by 4 bases and J by 5 bases; unmatched bases: 4. The CDR3 loop spans 13 amino acids. The germline gives CDR1 SGHNT, CDR2 YYREEE (reference sequence). V usage is TRBV5-4 and J usage is TRBJ2-5; TRBD1 matches at 8 bases. The sequenced sample was PBMCs. The clonotype was recovered from a human donor in good health (CMV status not recorded). Some clones in this sample may be carry-over from other donors' samples. The CDR3 DNA follows: TGTGCCAGCAGCCGCAGGGGGCTGGAGACCCAGTACTTC. Its protein product is CASSRRGLETQYF.